The sequence of this T cell receptor (beta chain) was determined in a study of T cells expressing NK-cell markers. Study in general: Among eight sequenced donors, seven carried HCMV seropositivity while one was seronegative.

Comment on this clonotype: Antigen: not known.

Study-wide results and limits: Dominant NKG2C+ clonotypes made up roughly 1.0-8% of CD8+ T cells in roughly 6 donors.

CDR1 and CDR2 (germline): LGHDT, YNNKEL (reference sequence). The CDR3 extends over 16 amino acids. Reanalyzing the 5' RACE reads, TCRdb keeps one entry per CDR3 protein, without DNA. This repertoire includes about half a million distinct CDR3 sequences. The chain couples TRBV3-1 to TRBJ1-1; TCRdb designates TRBD1, a call that cannot be tested without DNA. The sequenced material came from blood T cells: a sorted CD56 or NKG2C T cell subset, CD4+ or CD8+ T cells, or bulk PBMC T cells (not recorded which). The clonotype was recovered from a woman aged 45-60 years in good health. CDR3 sequence reads: CASSRTGTPLNTEAFF.